These T cell receptor beta chains were read from a single sample in a study of blood T cell repertoires in COVID-19. Repertoires were generated with immunoSEQ multiplex PCR, while TCRdb's copy carries only in-frame clones and drops some. Of around 170,000 clones listed, under 85% are singletons. The specimen sequenced was peripheral blood. The receptor set was obtained from a woman between 35 and 50 years old with acute or convalescent COVID-19. Each CDR3 is given with its conserved first and last residue. D genes are given only for firm matches.

d_call: -
v_call: TRBV2
cdr3_aa: CASMGLGEQYF

d_call: -
v_call: TRBV9
cdr3_aa: CASSVVSGNYGYTF

d_call: -
v_call: TRBV6-2/TRBV6-3
cdr3_aa: CASSYSEGVGKTEAFF

d_call: TRBD2
v_call: TRBV19
cdr3_aa: CASSSPGGRPGELFF

d_call: TRBD1
v_call: TRBV18
cdr3_aa: CASSLQTGVETQYF

d_call: TRBD2
v_call: TRBV7-6
cdr3_aa: CASSNPYVRRESDTQYF

d_call: TRBD1
v_call: TRBV3-1/TRBV3-2
cdr3_aa: CASSLRDSKGYTF

d_call: -
v_call: TRBV7-2
cdr3_aa: CASSFFQISYEQYF

d_call: -
v_call: TRBV28
cdr3_aa: CASSFGDLGGHQPQHF

d_call: -
v_call: TRBV9
cdr3_aa: CASSVYPDTQYF

d_call: TRBD1
v_call: TRBV4-2
cdr3_aa: CASSQDETGGLYGYTF

d_call: -
v_call: TRBV25-1
cdr3_aa: CASSDRQGRYEQFF

d_call: -
v_call: TRBV7-2
cdr3_aa: CASSLAGRRGLFF

d_call: -
v_call: TRBV6-1
cdr3_aa: CASSEMGGTEAFF

d_call: TRBD1
v_call: TRBV2
cdr3_aa: CASRSEGAVDGYTF

d_call: TRBD1
v_call: TRBV5-1
cdr3_aa: CASSLVGQGRETQYF

d_call: -
v_call: TRBV30
cdr3_aa: CAWSVQQGNTEAFF

d_call: TRBD1
v_call: TRBV27
cdr3_aa: CASRPFILLGQGSYEQYF

d_call: -
v_call: TRBV7-8
cdr3_aa: CASSEQGYNEKLFF

d_call: -
v_call: TRBV30
cdr3_aa: CAWSVGGGGETQYF

d_call: TRBD1
v_call: TRBV2
cdr3_aa: CASSQTGMGEKLFF

d_call: TRBD2
v_call: TRBV27
cdr3_aa: CASRGAPRGGGNEQFF

d_call: -
v_call: TRBV14
cdr3_aa: CASSPRVQGTEAFF

d_call: -
v_call: TRBV19
cdr3_aa: CASRHISSGNTIYF

d_call: -
v_call: TRBV6-5
cdr3_aa: CASSYLGGRANSPLHF

d_call: -
v_call: TRBV3-1/TRBV3-2
cdr3_aa: CASSQDGNQPQHF

d_call: -
v_call: TRBV11-2
cdr3_aa: CASSFSPRGGLRGQETQYF

d_call: TRBD1
v_call: TRBV5-4
cdr3_aa: CASSPTGGGETQYF

d_call: -
v_call: TRBV6-6
cdr3_aa: CASSYWQAMNTEAFF

d_call: -
v_call: TRBV5-1
cdr3_aa: CASSPYPADARAAEQYF

d_call: -
v_call: TRBV19
cdr3_aa: CASNYQGYSPLHF

d_call: TRBD2
v_call: TRBV29-1
cdr3_aa: CSAETLRDYRYEQYF